This entry is about one T cell receptor (beta chain). Its antigen specificity is not known. No base quality values were provided; no much bigger clone lies one nucleotide off. The immunoSEQ Assay was used to sequence TCR beta CDR3 regions from DNA. The original methods were these. T cell density was computed as TCR beta template counts normalized to usable DNA estimated by amplifying housekeeping genes. Richness was estimated using the preseqR package, with extrapolation to 400,000 templates for PBMC samples and to 120,000 templates for tissue samples. Clonality was defined by subtracting Pielou's evenness from one. Tissue-enriched TCRs were identified through differential abundance testing performed on productive amino-acid clonotypes, with a minimum total count of 5 and an alpha of 0.1. The Jaccard Index and the Morisita Overlap Index were used to measure repertoire overlap between compartments. GLIPH grouped TCR beta CDR3s together with public tetramer-defined viral CDR3s, and a viral motif had to include at least three viral sequences and also show V-gene enrichment. Here the immuneACCESS table is served through TCRdb, limited to in-frame sequences with V and J called. Missing clones are a known gap in these copies; in checked studies unresolved V genes cover under half, and the rest lacks a known reason. D and trimming come from the DNA, and the V and J calls and clone size come from that table. In this sample the table shows around 28,000 clones, 94% of which occur a single time. Together, the top ten hold about 0.73% of the sample.

Via the germline V gene, CDR1 is ENHRY and CDR2 SYGVKD. A distance of 20 bases separates the germline ends of V and J, which lose 10 bases and 7 bases respectively. Measured from the cysteine to the phenylalanine, the CDR3 is 14 residues long. Of all the DNA, just the CDR3 is kept, 42 bases in frame from base 1. The data originate from a study of T cells in localized non-small cell lung cancer (dated by TCRdb to about 2020). Background for the entire study: The study examined T cell repertoires in a few hundred patients with early-stage NSCLC and compared tumors with uninvolved tumor-adjacent lungs. The cohort comprised roughly 220 treatment-naïve NSCLC patients with resected, localized lung tumors. A mean age of approximately 66 years was recorded for the NSCLC patients, of whom approximately 130 were male and 95 to 110 were female.

Broader findings and caveats from the paper: Higher T cell density in blood was associated with longer overall survival, whereas higher clonality in adjacent lung was associated with shorter survival. Of the top 100 tumor clones, a median of roughly 53 were detected in paired uninvolved adjacent lung; around 30 were also among that lung's top 100. Because the study design was exploratory, TCR variables were selected using unadjusted p-values without false-discovery rate correction. Because multi-region tumor sequencing was not done, intratumor heterogeneity could not be ruled out. Uninvolved tumor-adjacent lung showed the highest T cell clonality, higher than tumor, which suggests more focused antigenic responses in the uninvolved tumor-adjacent lung.

At diagnosis, tumor, uninvolved tumor-adjacent lung and peripheral blood were collected and then preserved as a mix of FFPE and fresh-frozen material. For TCR repertoire profiling, the blood samples were analyzed as peripheral blood mononuclear cells. The clonotype originates from a woman between 35 and 75 years old with stage I lung adenocarcinoma. Sequenced material: peripheral blood, taken before any cancer treatment. The chain is encoded by TRBV10-3 joined to TRBJ2-1; the D segment could be TRBD2, given 5 matching bases. The CDR3 sequence is CATARDEGLNEQFF. The nucleotide sequence reads as follows: TGTGCCACCGCCCGAGACGAGGGCTTGAATGAGCAGTTCTTC.